The T cell receptor beta chain described here comes from a study of blood T cells in healthy people across ages. Isolation of PBMCs gave at least 7 million cells per sample. Total RNA extracted from each sample amounted to at least 6 micrograms. The sample holds a few counts of this clonotype. Its antigen is not known. V lost 5 bases and J lost 3, with 14 bases in between. The CDR3 is 14 amino acids. Combining a sample-barcoded 5' primer with a J-beta primer mix, a second PCR ran for roughly 7 to 11 cycles. From the 5' RACE reads, TCRdb called clonotypes with MiXCR, one entry per CDR3 protein. The table has around 900,000 distinct CDR3 sequences, about 53% seen once. Study results and limitations: Long-lived and aged donors differed, with more naive CD4+ cells and higher diversity in the long-lived.

The TCR was taken from a woman in her sixties in good health. What was sequenced was blood. The chain recombines TRBV12-3 or TRBV12-4 with TRBJ2-7; D gene uncertain. CDR3 nucleotide sequence: TGTGCCAGCAGTCGAGTGGCCCTGGTCTACGAGCAGTACTTC. This translates into CASSRVALVYEQYF.